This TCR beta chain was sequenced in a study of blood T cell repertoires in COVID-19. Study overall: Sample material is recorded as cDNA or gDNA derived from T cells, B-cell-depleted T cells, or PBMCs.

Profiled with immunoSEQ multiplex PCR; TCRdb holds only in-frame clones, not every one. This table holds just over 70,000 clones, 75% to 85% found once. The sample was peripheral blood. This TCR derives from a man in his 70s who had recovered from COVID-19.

The CDR3 DNA reads as TGTGCCAGCAGCCAAGGTAGCGGGGGGGCGAATACGCAGTATTTT. It codes for CASSQGSGGANTQYF. This rearrangement joins TRBV3-1 (or the pseudogene TRBV3-2) to TRBJ2-3; TRBD2 matches 11 bases. V was pared by 1 base and J by 7 bases, with 4 bases of the junction left unmatched. CDR1 LGHDT and CDR2 YNNKEL come from the germline V gene (reference sequence). The length of the CDR3 is 15 residues.